This T cell receptor beta chain was captured in a study of radiation and T cells in renal cell carcinoma. Clones were sequenced by immunoSEQ multiplex PCR, and TCRdb holds only the in-frame ones, with some missing. Altogether over 60,000 clones are present, around 78% being singletons, with the ten largest covering 6.5% to 8%. Germline V CDR1 and CDR2: ENHRY, SYGVKD. There are 18 residues in the CDR3. Trimming removed 5 bases from V and 2 bases from J; junction bases left unmatched: 12. Study results and caveats: In blood, top tumor clones expanded by 2 weeks, shrinking by 4.

With respect to this clone: Its antigen is not known.

This sample's time point: blood 2 weeks post-SBRT. Stated treatment: 15 Gy SBRT to primary tumor, nephrectomy 4 weeks later. After SBRT, blood was collected at 2 and 4 weeks, plus baseline. This renal cell carcinoma was of the clear cell type. The sequence was collected from a man aged 60 to 69 with renal cell carcinoma. Sequencing used blood, obtained from a patient whose treatment included radiotherapy and nephrectomy. The chain combines TRBV10-3 with TRBJ1-5; TRBD1 matches at 10 bases. The CDR3 sequence: CAISSSGTGANGNQPQHF. For the CDR3, the DNA is TGTGCCATCAGTTCCTCCGGGACAGGGGCTAACGGCAATCAGCCCCAGCATTTT.